Sequencing of this T cell receptor (beta chain) was carried out in a study of T cells in Graves' hyperthyroidism and ophthalmopathy. On the study more broadly: Initial diagnosis, before any treatment, was when peripheral blood was collected.

Germline values: CDR1 SNHLY, CDR2 FYNNEI. Trimming left V 10 bases short and J 13 bases short, with 17 bases between. This CDR3 is 12 amino acids long. Details on this clonotype: A read error is possible here, since a much larger clone lies one base away.

The investigators amplified TCR beta CDR3 regions from RNA transcripts. The HTBI primer set served for first-round RT-PCR of the TCR CDR3. One entry per CDR3 protein, called by TCRdb with MiXCR from the multiplex PCR reads. The sample lists 550,000 to 600,000 distinct CDR3 sequences, 11% to 15% seen once, with around 7% in the top ten. The J gene is TRBJ1-6, the V gene TRBV2, with D tentatively TRBD1 (5 bases). Material: blood. The source is a woman younger than 35 with Graves' ophthalmopathy. CDR3 nucleotides: TGTGCCATCAGACAGATTAGGCCCCCCCTCCACTTT. Protein: CAIRQIRPPLHF.